This T cell receptor (beta chain) derives from a study of blood T cell repertoires in COVID-19. In the study overall: T cells, B-cell-depleted T cells, or PBMCs supplied cDNA or gDNA.

The assay was immunoSEQ multiplex PCR, and TCRdb's table has in-frame clones only and misses some. The sample carries fewer than 150,000 clones, about 87% recorded once. The V gene's germline CDR1 is KGHSH and CDR2 LQKENI. The junction had 7 bases not matched to a gene; V was cut back by 8 bases and J by 2 bases. There are 14 residues in the CDR3. The sample was peripheral blood. The clonotype originates from a woman in her 40s with acute or convalescent COVID-19. The rearrangement uses TRBV18 and TRBJ2-3, with TRBD1 matching over 7 bases. The CDR3 DNA sequence: TGTGCCAGCCGCGACAGGGCTAACACAGATACGCAGTATTTT. Translating gives CASRDRANTDTQYF.